The 25 T cell receptor beta chains below come from one sample, sequenced in a study of T-cell reconstitution after alpha-beta-depleted transplantation in children. Unique molecular identifiers were incorporated into the prepared TCRbeta library. TCRdb reprocessed the PCR reads via MiXCR and lists one record per CDR3 protein. The table includes fewer than 350,000 distinct CDR3 sequences, 7.5% to 9% detected once. No antigen has been assigned to these receptors. Study conclusions and caveats: Hyperexpanded clones declined; after one year, newly produced T cells mostly supplied diversity.

The sample consisted of peripheral blood, taken 360 days after TCRalphabeta/CD19-depleted stem cell transplant. All receptors come from a female patient between 2 and 15 years old who had a stem cell transplant for Fanconi anemia, so the T cells may come from the graft donor.

CDR3 coding DNA: TGTGCCAGCAGCGTAACGACAGGGGGCGGGTACGAGCAGTACGTC. This codes for CASSVTTGGGYEQYV. The chain couples TRBV2 to TRBJ2-7; TRBD1 agrees at 10 bases. V was clipped by 6 bases and J by 4 bases; unmatched bases: 9. Germline CDR1 SNHLY, CDR2 FYNNEI. The CDR3 extends over 15 amino acids.

This clonotype has ten or more counts. The rearrangement uses TRBV27 and TRBJ2-7; 7 bases are shared with TRBD1. V lost 3 bases, J lost 3 bases, and 8 bases stayed unmatched. The CDR3 runs 15 residues. Germline values: CDR1 MNHEY, CDR2 SMNVEV (reference sequence). In DNA form, the CDR3 reads TGTGCCAGCAGTTTGTATCCGGGACAGCACTACGAGCAGTACTTC. It translates to CASSLYPGQHYEQYF.

The chain uses TRBV7-3 and TRBJ2-2; TRBD1 is a possible D gene (6 bases). Per the germline V gene, CDR1 is SGHTA and CDR2 is FQGTGA. The V end was cut by 1 base, the J end by 4 bases, with 10 bases between. The CDR3 contains 15 residues. The CDR3 sequence: CASSLKAGATGELFF. The CDR3 DNA follows: TGTGCCAGCAGCTTAAAAGCAGGGGCCACCGGGGAGCTGTTTTTT.

This chain links TRBV7-8 with TRBJ1-6, with D tentatively TRBD1 (6 bases). Germline lookup yields CDR1 SGHVS and CDR2 FQNEAQ. This CDR3 is 14 amino acids long. The V end was cut by 5 bases, the J end by 10 bases, with 15 bases between. The CDR3, as DNA: TGTGCCAGCAGCCTACAGGGAACGGGGTCACCCCTCCACTTT. Protein sequence: CASSLQGTGSPLHF.

This clonotype was seen ten or more times. The chain combines TRBV20-1 with TRBJ2-7; D is unclear. The germline gives CDR1 DFQATT, CDR2 SNEGSKA (reference sequence). This CDR3 spans 12 amino acids. With 4 bases removed from V and 2 bases from J, the gap between germline ends came to 9 bases. CDR3 sequence: CSAMGSAYEQYF. The CDR3 DNA follows: TGCAGTGCTATGGGCAGCGCCTACGAGCAGTACTTC.

This clonotype was recorded many times. This sequence joins TRBV7-2 and TRBJ2-3; no clear D. Germline values: CDR1 SGHTA, CDR2 FQGNSA. Trimming removed 2 bases from V and 4 bases from J, with 13 bases in between. The CDR3 extends over 15 amino acids. The CDR3 bases are TGTGCCAGCAGCTTATTCTTCTCTCAGGCAGATACGCAGTATTTT. It translates to CASSLFFSQADTQYF.

This clonotype was counted a few times. The rearrangement joins TRBV20-1 to TRBJ2-7; 10 bases are shared with TRBD2. The trim removed 3 bases at V and 3 bases at J, leaving 5 bases unmatched. CDR3 length: 14 amino acids. Germline V gene sequence: CDR1 DFQATT, CDR2 SNEGSKA (reference sequence). For the CDR3, the DNA is TGCAGTGCTAGTCTAGCGGGGGCCTTCTACGAGCAGTACTTC. Amino acids: CSASLAGAFYEQYF.

This clonotype appeared many times. V usage is TRBV7-2 and J usage is TRBJ2-1, with 8 bases matching TRBD1. This CDR3 region has 14 residues. V shed 5 bases, J shed 4 bases, and the junction held 4 bases outside the gene matches. Looked up from germline, CDR1 is SGHTA and CDR2 is FQGNSA. CDR3 nucleotide sequence: TGTGCCAGCAGCATTCAGGGGGCATACAATGAGCAGTTCTTC. It is translated as CASSIQGAYNEQFF.

The chain employs TRBV5-1 and TRBJ1-2; weak D call: TRBD1 (5 bases). The CDR3 totals 14 residues. The V end lost 4 bases, the J end lost 2 bases, and 12 bases lay between the germline ends. Germline-derived CDR1 and CDR2 are SGHRS and YFSETQ. Here the CDR3 DNA reads TGCGCCAGCAGCCCCTTACGGGGGAACTATGGCTACACCTTC. Protein: CASSPLRGNYGYTF.

The sample holds many counts of this clonotype. The chain uses TRBV28 and TRBJ2-1; D is undetermined. Germline CDR1 reads MDHEN; CDR2 reads SYDVKM. The CDR3 length is 15 residues. V lost 3 bases, J lost 0 bases, and 9 bases lay in between. CDR3 bases: TGTGCCAGCAGTTTTTTACCTAGCTCCTACAATGAGCAGTTCTTC. This sequence encodes CASSFLPSSYNEQFF.

This clonotype was counted ten times or more. The V gene is TRBV5-6, the J gene TRBJ2-2; 7 bases are shared with TRBD1. Germline V gene lookup returns CDR1 SGHDT and CDR2 YYEEEE. CDR3 length: 16 residues. V was pared by 5 bases and J by 2 bases, with 9 bases of the junction left unmatched. The CDR3 loop reads CASSPAGQVNTGELFF. DNA of the CDR3: TGTGCCAGCAGTCCAGCCGGACAGGTCAACACCGGGGAGCTGTTTTTT. Based on the CDR3 plus reference TRBV5-6 and TRBJ2-2, the full variable domain is DAGVTQSPTHLIKTRGQQVTLRCSPKSGHDTVSWYQQALGQGPQFIFQYYEEEERQRGNFPDRFSGHQFPNYSSELNVNALLLGDSALYLCASSPAGQVNTGELFFGEGSRLTVL.

The gene calls are TRBV5-8 and TRBJ2-7, with D perhaps matching TRBD1 or TRBD2 (5 bases each). The CDR3 length is 11 residues. Germline CDR1 reads SGHTS; CDR2 reads YDEGEE. V lost 6 bases and J lost 9, with 13 bases in between. The DNA for the CDR3 is TGTGCCAGCAAAGGGACGCCGGCGCAGTACGTC. This sequence encodes CASKGTPAQYV.

The table lists this clonotype with many counts. The gene calls are TRBV15 and TRBJ1-2; D ambiguous. The V end lost 3 bases, the J end lost 6 bases, and 11 bases lay between the germline ends. The CDR3 runs 13 residues. Germline CDR1 and CDR2: LNHNV and YYDKDF (reference sequence). CDR3 residues: CATSRAERNGYTF. The CDR3 DNA follows: TGTGCCACCAGCAGGGCTGAGAGGAATGGCTACACCTTC.

There are many counts of this clonotype. The rearrangement uses TRBV10-3 and TRBJ1-2; TRBD1 aligns across 9 bases. Looked up from germline, CDR1 is ENHRY and CDR2 is SYGVKD. Trimming at V came to 3 bases and at J to 5 bases, leaving 7 bases not matched to a gene. The CDR3 loop spans 15 amino acids. CDR3 sequence reads: CAISETDRGAYGYTF. The CDR3 nucleotides are TGTGCCATCAGTGAAACGGACAGGGGTGCTTATGGCTACACCTTC.

This clonotype was observed a handful of times. The chain uses TRBV20-1 and TRBJ2-7; possibly TRBD1 for D (6 bases). This CDR3 region has 13 residues. Per germline, CDR1 DFQATT and CDR2 SNEGSKA (reference sequence). V lost 6 bases and J 7 bases, leaving 19 bases between the germline ends. In DNA, the CDR3 is TGCAGTGCAACAAAACAGGGCCATGGGGAGCAGTACTTC. Encoded protein: CSATKQGHGEQYF.

This clonotype showed up many times. V is TRBV15 and J is TRBJ2-1; 7 bases agree with TRBD2. The CDR3 has 15 amino acids. V was clipped by 4 bases and J by 9 bases; unmatched bases: 12. From germline, CDR1 is LNHNV and CDR2 YYDKDF (reference sequence). The CDR3 sequence is CATSMRGGGWSEQFF. The CDR3 DNA reads as TGTGCCACCAGCATGCGGGGCGGGGGATGGAGTGAGCAGTTCTTC.

This clonotype occurred a few times. This sequence joins TRBV11-2 and TRBJ1-2; D is undetermined. The CDR3 is 16 residues long. Trimming left V 4 bases short and J 4 bases short, with 19 bases between. Germline values: CDR1 SGHAT, CDR2 FQNNGV. CDR3 bases: TGTGCCAGCAGCTCCATGGGCAGACGAACGAGCTATGGCTACACCTTC. Protein product: CASSSMGRRTSYGYTF.

In this sample, this clonotype turned up many times. The chain combines TRBV9 with TRBJ2-5; D possibly matches TRBD1 or TRBD2 (6 bases each). The length of the CDR3 is 19 residues. Germline V gene data show CDR1 as SGDLS and CDR2 as YYNGEE. The germline V and J ends were trimmed by 0 bases and 2 bases, with 23 bases remaining between them. This CDR3 is CASSVGPGLALGGQETQYF. DNA for the CDR3: TGTGCCAGCAGCGTAGGCCCGGGGCTAGCGCTAGGGGGACAAGAGACCCAGTACTTC.

This clonotype was seen only a few times. CDR3 in amino acids: CSVRTSVSYEQYF. The CDR3 coding sequence is TGCAGTGTTCGGACTAGCGTCTCCTACGAGCAGTACTTC. This chain uses TRBV20-1 with TRBJ2-7, with 9 positions matching TRBD2. Germline V gene sequence: CDR1 DFQATT, CDR2 SNEGSKA (reference sequence). The CDR3 extends over 13 amino acids. V lost 7 bases and J lost 0; bases outside the gene matches: 4.

This clonotype was detected only a few times. The V gene is TRBV11-2, the J gene TRBJ2-3; 12 bases fit TRBD2. V dropped 5 bases and J dropped 4; count of bases not matched to a gene: 7. Germline CDR1 reads SGHAT; CDR2 reads FQNNGV. This CDR3 contains 16 residues. The CDR3 DNA is TGTGCCAGCAGCAACCCTAGCGGGGGGGCCCCAGATACGCAGTATTTT. Its translation: CASSNPSGGAPDTQYF.

This chain uses TRBV6-1 with TRBJ2-4, with a weak D call TRBD2 (5 bases). V was pared by 6 bases and J by 4 bases, with 13 bases between. The germline gives CDR1 MNHNS, CDR2 SASEGT. The CDR3 is made up of 14 amino acids. This chain's CDR3 is CASSPPGTKNIQYF. The CDR3 coding sequence is TGTGCCAGCAGCCCACCGGGAACGAAAAACATTCAGTACTTC.

V is TRBV6-1 and J is TRBJ1-1, with D tentatively TRBD1 (5 bases). Trimming removed 2 bases at V and 7 bases at J, with 20 bases between. The CDR3 totals 16 residues. CDR1 MNHNS and CDR2 SASEGT come from the germline V gene. CDR3: CASSERAHRDRREAFF. As DNA, the CDR3 is TGTGCCAGCAGTGAAAGAGCGCACCGGGACCGCCGTGAAGCTTTCTTT.

Ten or more counts support this clonotype. J is TRBJ2-1 and V is TRBV9; 9 bases align to TRBD1. The germline CDR1 and CDR2 sequences are SGDLS and YYNGEE. Losses at the gene ends were 4 bases for V and 4 bases for J; bases not matched to a gene: 3. CDR3 length: 14 residues. The CDR3 protein is CASSRTGAYNEQFF. CDR3 nucleotide sequence: TGTGCCAGCAGCCGGACAGGGGCGTACAATGAGCAGTTCTTC.

The table lists this clonotype with many counts. The V gene is TRBV12-3 or TRBV12-4, the J gene TRBJ1-2; a possible D gene is TRBD1 (6 bases). The CDR3 has 14 residues. The V and J ends lost 5 bases and 4 bases respectively, with 14 bases between them. CDR3 sequence reads: CASSREGGLYGYTF. CDR3 nucleotides: TGTGCCAGCAGTCGTGAGGGGGGGCTCTATGGCTACACCTTC.

In this sample, this clonotype turned up many times. This chain uses TRBV9 with TRBJ2-3; 12 nucleotides agree with TRBD2. The CDR3 loop spans 16 amino acids. V dropped 4 bases and J dropped 4; count of bases not matched to a gene: 7. Germline-derived CDR1 and CDR2 are SGDLS and YYNGEE. CDR3 amino acids: CASSPGLAGLADTQYF. CDR3 coding DNA: TGTGCCAGCAGCCCCGGACTAGCGGGATTAGCAGATACGCAGTATTTT.